Described below is a single TCR beta chain sequence and its context. This specimen belongs to a study of blood T cell repertoires in COVID-19. Overall study context: Samples taken during acute and convalescent COVID-19 were collected in the United States, Italy and Spain. Sources were T cells, B-cell-depleted T cells, or PBMCs; the material itself was cDNA or gDNA.

As originally analysed: Using reference gene primer amplification, nucleated cell counts were estimated. Here immunoSEQ multiplex PCR was the method, and the copy in TCRdb shows in-frame clones only, minus some. That table gives V, J and clone size, and the DNA gave D and trimming. The sample consists of some 320,000 clones, approximately 91% of them appearing once. The sequence was collected from a woman aged 30 to 39 who had been exposed to COVID-19. Material: PBMCs or T cells enriched from blood (not recorded which).

CDR3 coding DNA: TGTGCCAGTAGGGAACCGGGACAGTCTAATGAAAAACTGTTTTTT. Amino acid sequence: CASREPGQSNEKLFF. The chain uses TRBV19 and TRBJ1-4; 7 bases match TRBD1. CDR1 and CDR2 (germline): LNHDA, SQIVND (reference sequence). The V segment lost 6 bases and the J segment 3 bases; nucleotides outside the gene matches: 7. The CDR3 extends over 15 amino acids.